The 30 T cell receptor beta chains below all came from one sample that was sequenced in a study of long-term antiretroviral therapy in people with HIV. Researchers report immunoSEQ v3.0 was run at survey level. Sequenced by immunoSEQ multiplex PCR; TCRdb stores in-frame clones only, minus some. Of 24,000 or so clones in the sample, 85% to 95% were seen once. Sequenced here: unsorted PBMCs, sampled 7.6 years after starting antiretroviral therapy. These receptor sequences come from a woman in her 40s with HIV.

Details on this clone: One end of the junction fails to match germline, which may point to a read error. This rearrangement joins TRBV7-9 to TRBJ1-6; D unclear. The length of the CDR3 is 12 residues. Per the germline V gene, CDR1 is SEHNR and CDR2 is FQNEAQ (reference sequence). In DNA, the CDR3 is TGTGCCAGCAGCGTAGCTCTGCCACCCCTCCACTTT. It codes for CASSVALPPLHF.

The chain joins TRBV5-4 to TRBJ2-1; D unclear. CDR3 length equals 13 residues. V gave up 0 bases and J gave up 6 bases, with 7 bases separating them. Germline-derived CDR1 and CDR2 are SGHNT and YYREEE (reference sequence). The CDR3 DNA reads TGTGCCAGCAGCTTGGTGCTGGCCAATGAGCAGTTCTTC. Encoded protein: CASSLVLANEQFF.

The chain recombines TRBV7-9 with TRBJ2-5; 9 nucleotides align to TRBD2. Looked up from germline, CDR1 is SEHNR and CDR2 is FQNEAQ (reference sequence). This CDR3 region has 15 residues. The trim removed 3 bases at V and 5 bases at J, leaving 7 bases unmatched. The CDR3 spells CASSLAGGAWETQYF. In nucleotides, the CDR3 is TGTGCCAGCAGCTTGGCGGGGGGGGCGTGGGAGACCCAGTACTTC.

The CDR3 region has the DNA TGTGCCAGTAAAAGCACCCGGGGCCAAGAGACCCAGTACTTC. Translated, it gives CASKSTRGQETQYF. This chain joins TRBV19 and TRBJ2-5, with D tentatively TRBD2 (5 bases). This CDR3 has 14 amino acids. Germline-derived CDR1 and CDR2 are LNHDA and SQIVND (reference sequence). With 7 bases removed from V and 1 base from J, the gap between germline ends came to 13 bases.

The chain carries TRBV5-6 and TRBJ1-3, with D possibly matching TRBD1 (6 bases). The CDR3 covers 16 residues. Between the trimmed V and J ends, which lost 0 bases and 0 bases, there was a span of 10 bases. The germline CDR1 and CDR2 sequences are SGHDT and YYEEEE. CDR3 residues: CASSLGQASSGNTIYF. For the CDR3, the DNA is TGTGCCAGCAGCTTGGGACAGGCGAGCTCTGGAAACACCATATATTTT.

This chain uses TRBV4-1 with TRBJ2-1; TRBD2 aligns across 9 bases. The CDR3 spans 16 residues. V trimming: 0 bases; J trimming: 6 bases; junction bases outside the gene matches: 6. Looked up from germline, CDR1 is MGHRA and CDR2 is YSYEKL. The CDR3 loop reads CASSQERGGVGNEQFF. The CDR3 DNA sequence: TGCGCCAGCAGCCAAGAGCGGGGGGGGGTTGGCAATGAGCAGTTCTTC.

This sequence joins TRBV6-1 and TRBJ2-3, with TRBD2 identical over 7 bases. Trimming removed 6 bases from V and 2 bases from J; junction bases left unmatched: 8. Germline CDR1 reads MNHNS; CDR2 reads SASEGT. This CDR3 contains 15 residues. The CDR3 bases are TGTGCCAGCAGCCCGAGCGGGGAGGTCACAGATACGCAGTATTTT. As protein: CASSPSGEVTDTQYF.

The chain has TRBV7-9 and TRBJ2-5; maybe TRBD1 (7 bases). TRBJ2-7 explains the end of the DNA better; the J call may be wrong. The CDR3 consists of 16 residues. Germline values: CDR1 SEHNR, CDR2 FQNEAQ (reference sequence). The CDR3 bases are TGTGCCAGCAGCTTAGGACCTGCAGGGGGGTTGTACGAGCAGTACTTC. It yields the protein CASSLGPAGGLYEQYF.

V is TRBV5-4 and J is TRBJ1-3; tentative D call: TRBD1 (5 bases). Germline values: CDR1 SGHNT, CDR2 YYREEE (reference sequence). The V end lost 0 bases, the J end lost 0 bases, and 10 bases lay between the germline ends. CDR3 length: 16 amino acids. CDR3 loop: CASSLDRLSSGNTIYF. CDR3 coding DNA: TGTGCCAGCAGCTTGGACAGGTTGAGCTCTGGAAACACCATATATTTT.

This chain links TRBV6-5 with TRBJ2-3; 7 positions agree with TRBD2. Per the germline V gene, CDR1 is MNHEY and CDR2 is SVGAGI. CDR3 size: 15 residues. V was pared by 6 bases and J by 6 bases, with 12 bases of the junction left unmatched. The CDR3 sequence is CASRFRYLGGDTQYF. Written as DNA, the CDR3 is TGTGCCAGCAGATTTCGATATTTGGGGGGGGATACGCAGTATTTT.

The V call is TRBV7-2, the J call TRBJ1-2; 9 nucleotides line up with TRBD1. This CDR3 is 15 amino acids long. In germline, CDR1 is SGHTA, CDR2 FQGNSA. Trimming removed 5 bases from V and 8 bases from J; junction bases left unmatched: 12. The CDR3 reads CASSHQRGQGFGYTF. In DNA form, the CDR3 reads TGTGCCAGCAGCCATCAACGGGGACAGGGATTCGGCTACACCTTC.

The V and J genes are TRBV27 and TRBJ2-7; D remains unclear. Trimming stripped 0 bases from V and 0 bases from J, with 6 bases between. This CDR3 has 14 residues. The germline V gene encodes CDR1 MNHEY and CDR2 SMNVEV (reference sequence). The CDR3 protein is CASSLSPYSYEQYF. As DNA, the CDR3 is TGTGCCAGCAGTTTATCTCCGTACTCCTACGAGCAGTACTTC.

The J gene is TRBJ2-7, the V gene TRBV7-2, with unresolved D. With 2 bases removed from V and 1 base from J, the gap between germline ends came to 15 bases. CDR3 length: 16 amino acids. CDR1 and CDR2 from the germline V gene are SGHTA and FQGNSA. CDR3 amino acids: CASSLKIPISSYEQYF. CDR3 nucleotides: TGTGCCAGCAGCTTAAAAATACCGATAAGTTCCTACGAGCAGTACTTC.

CDR3 protein: CASKRQGGAFF. The CDR3 DNA follows: TGTGCCAGCAAACGACAGGGAGGGGCTTTCTTT. V is TRBV13 and J is TRBJ1-1; 7 positions agree with TRBD1. Trimming removed 7 bases from V and 11 bases from J; junction bases left unmatched: 7. CDR1 is PRHDT, CDR2 FYEKMQ, per germline (reference sequence). The CDR3 spans 11 residues.

The V gene is TRBV14, the J gene TRBJ2-1; the match to TRBD2 covers 9 bases. The V gene end was trimmed by 4 bases and the J gene end by 7 bases; junction bases not matched to a gene: 5. The CDR3 is 14 amino acids. Germline V gene sequence: CDR1 SGHDN, CDR2 FVKESK. CDR3 loop: CASSLRTSVNEQFF. The CDR3 DNA follows: TGTGCCAGCAGCCTGAGGACTAGCGTGAATGAGCAGTTCTTC.

This clone was picked up one time. V is TRBV7-6 and J is TRBJ2-3; TRBD2 aligns across 10 bases. CDR1 and CDR2 (germline): SGHVS, FNYEAQ. V lost 2 bases and J lost 10; bases outside the gene matches: 3. This CDR3 has 13 residues. The CDR3 spells CASSLTSGVAQYF. The CDR3 nucleotides read TGTGCCAGCAGCTTAACTAGCGGGGTTGCGCAGTATTTT. Based on the CDR3 plus reference TRBV7-6 and TRBJ2-3, the full variable domain is GAGVSQSPRYKVTKRGQDVALRCDPISGHVSLYWYRQALGQGPEFLTYFNYEAQQDKSGLPNDRFSAERPEGSISTLTIQRTEQRDSAMYRCASSLTSGVAQYFGPGTRLTVL.

This sequence joins TRBV9 and TRBJ2-5; no definite D call. The length of the CDR3 is 15 residues. V dropped 1 base and J dropped 1 base, with 11 bases sitting between them. Germline-derived CDR1 and CDR2 are SGDLS and YYNGEE. The CDR3 DNA sequence: TGTGCCAGCAGCGTATACCTGGGAATCCAAGAGACCCAGTACTTC. Its protein is CASSVYLGIQETQYF.

The genes are TRBV5-1 and TRBJ2-1; TRBD2 matches at 9 bases. The CDR3 length is 17 residues. Per germline, CDR1 SGHRS and CDR2 YFSETQ. V was pared by 1 base and J by 0 bases, with 5 bases of the junction left unmatched. DNA for the CDR3: TGCGCCAGCAGCTTGACTAGCGGGTATAGCTCCTACAATGAGCAGTTCTTC. It translates to CASSLTSGYSSYNEQFF.

The chain links TRBV2 to TRBJ1-1, with D possibly being TRBD1 (5 bases). This CDR3 region has 13 residues. V was shortened by 4 bases and J by 4 bases, with 10 bases between the two germline ends. The germline V gene has CDR1 SNHLY and CDR2 FYNNEI. This CDR3 is CASSVGGTTEAFF. CDR3 sequence (DNA): TGTGCCAGCAGTGTCGGGGGGACCACTGAAGCTTTCTTT.

The V and J genes are TRBV5-1 and TRBJ2-5, with TRBD2 identical over 14 bases. This CDR3 has 17 residues. V shed 4 bases and J 5 bases; nucleotides not matched to a gene: 10. Germline loops: CDR1 SGHRS, CDR2 YFSETQ. CDR3 protein: CASSPGTSGGQEETQYF. The CDR3, as DNA: TGCGCCAGCAGCCCGGGGACTAGCGGGGGCCAGGAGGAGACCCAGTACTTC. The full variable domain, in which reference TRBV5-1 and TRBJ2-5 provide the parts outside the CDR3, is KAGVTQTPRYLIKTRGQQVTLSCSPISGHRSVSWYQQTPGQGLQFLFEYFSETQRNKGNFPGRFSGRQFSNSRSEMNVSTLELGDSALYLCASSPGTSGGQEETQYFGPGTRLLVL.

The chain employs TRBV5-1 and TRBJ2-7; 7 nucleotides agree with TRBD1. CDR3 length equals 15 residues. The germline V gene encodes CDR1 SGHRS and CDR2 YFSETQ. Unmatched junction bases numbered 11, after V lost 6 bases and J lost 2 bases. CDR3 sequence reads: CASNGAQDRPYEQYF. DNA for the CDR3: TGCGCCAGCAATGGAGCCCAGGACAGGCCCTACGAGCAGTACTTC.

V and J are TRBV15 and TRBJ1-5; D perhaps matches TRBD1 (5 bases). Germline-derived CDR1 and CDR2 are LNHNV and YYDKDF (reference sequence). V lost 0 bases and J 6 bases, leaving 30 bases between the germline ends. The CDR3 covers 21 residues. This CDR3 is CATSRDWGVDIWNRRVQPQHF. For the CDR3, the DNA is TGTGCCACCAGCAGAGATTGGGGGGTAGACATCTGGAATCGGAGGGTTCAGCCCCAGCATTTT.

The V and J genes are TRBV7-8 and TRBJ2-3, with D unresolved. Trimming left V 5 bases short and J 9 bases short, with 18 bases between. Per the germline V gene, CDR1 is SGHVS and CDR2 is FQNEAQ. The CDR3 has 14 amino acids. The CDR3 here is CASSPRSETVTQYF. The CDR3 DNA follows: TGTGCCAGCAGCCCCAGATCAGAAACGGTGACGCAGTATTTT.

V and J are TRBV18 and TRBJ2-7; a possible D gene is TRBD2 (5 bases). The CDR3 runs 15 residues. Germline lookup yields CDR1 KGHSH and CDR2 LQKENI. The V end was cut by 4 bases, the J end by 5 bases, with 18 bases between. The CDR3 sequence: CASSRESSGLDEQYF. DNA of the CDR3: TGTGCCAGCTCACGGGAGTCCAGCGGCCTTGACGAGCAGTACTTC.

The chain has TRBV10-3 and TRBJ1-1; 8 bases map to TRBD1. V gave up 2 bases and J gave up 2 bases; unmatched junction bases: 4. The CDR3 covers 15 residues. Germline loops: CDR1 ENHRY, CDR2 SYGVKD. Here the CDR3 reads CAISEETGGNTEAFF. The CDR3 nucleotides are TGTGCCATCAGTGAGGAAACAGGGGGAAACACTGAAGCTTTCTTT.

The V call is TRBV6-6, the J call TRBJ2-7; no firm D call. The V end lost 4 bases, the J end lost 2 bases, and 6 bases lay between the germline ends. CDR3 size: 12 residues. In germline, CDR1 is MNHNY, CDR2 SVGAGI (reference sequence). The CDR3 protein is CASSSTAYEQYF. In DNA form, the CDR3 reads TGTGCCAGCAGTTCAACAGCCTACGAGCAGTACTTC.

The genes are TRBV7-2 and TRBJ2-1; unclear D gene. From germline, CDR1 is SGHTA and CDR2 FQGNSA. Trimming shortened V by 8 bases and J by 5 bases, and 7 bases separated the two germline ends. The CDR3 is 11 residues long. The CDR3 region has the DNA TGTGCCAGCGGGGTAAACAATGAGCAGTTCTTC. Amino acid sequence: CASGVNNEQFF.

The V and J genes are TRBV4-3 and TRBJ2-1; 8 nucleotides align to TRBD2. Germline V gene sequence: CDR1 LGHNA, CDR2 YSLEER. The CDR3 runs to 13 residues. Trimming took 1 base from V and 10 from J; bases not matched to a gene: 3. The CDR3 coding sequence is TGCGCCAGCAGCCAAGCGCGGGGGGCCGAGCAGTTCTTC. Its translation is CASSQARGAEQFF.

V gene TRBV7-2 combines with J gene TRBJ2-6, with D perhaps assigned TRBD1 or TRBD2 (6 bases each). V was shortened by 2 bases and J by 4 bases, with 15 bases between the two germline ends. Germline lookup yields CDR1 SGHTA and CDR2 FQGNSA. The length of the CDR3 is 17 residues. The CDR3 reads CASSLNGGLSGANVLTF. CDR3 bases: TGTGCCAGCAGCTTAAACGGGGGCCTCTCGGGGGCCAACGTCCTGACTTTC.

The genes are TRBV5-5 and TRBJ2-7; D remains ambiguous. The CDR3 contains 13 residues. V dropped 3 bases and J dropped 6 bases, with 13 bases sitting between them. The V gene's germline CDR1 is SGHKS and CDR2 YYEKEE (reference sequence). Written as DNA, the CDR3 is TGTGCCAGCAGCTCCCTCAGCGAATCCGAGCAGTACTTC. Translation gives CASSSLSESEQYF.